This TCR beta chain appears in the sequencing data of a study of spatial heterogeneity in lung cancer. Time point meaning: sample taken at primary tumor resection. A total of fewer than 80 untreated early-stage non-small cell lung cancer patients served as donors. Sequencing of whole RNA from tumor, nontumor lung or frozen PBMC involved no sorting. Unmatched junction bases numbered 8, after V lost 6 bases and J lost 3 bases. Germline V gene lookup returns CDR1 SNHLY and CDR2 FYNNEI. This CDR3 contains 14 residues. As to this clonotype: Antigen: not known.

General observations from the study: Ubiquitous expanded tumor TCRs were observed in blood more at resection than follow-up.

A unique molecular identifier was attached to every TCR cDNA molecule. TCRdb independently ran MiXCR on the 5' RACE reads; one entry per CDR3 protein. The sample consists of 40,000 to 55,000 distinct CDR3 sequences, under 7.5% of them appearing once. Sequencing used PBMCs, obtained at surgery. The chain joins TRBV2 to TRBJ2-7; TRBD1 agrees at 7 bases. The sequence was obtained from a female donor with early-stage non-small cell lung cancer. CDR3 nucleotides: TGTGCCAGCAGGAGACAGGGCCCCGTCTACGAGCAGTACTTC. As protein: CASRRQGPVYEQYF. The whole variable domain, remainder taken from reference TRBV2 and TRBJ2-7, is EPEVTQTPSHQVTQMGQEVILRCVPISNHLYFYWYRQILGQKVEFLVSFYNNEISEKSEIFDDQFSVERPDGSNFTLKIRSTKLEDSAMYFCASRRQGPVYEQYFGPGTRLTVT.